The source of this TCR beta chain is a study of T cell responses to AZD1222 COVID-19 vaccine (dated by TCRdb to the early 2020s). Concerning the study at large: A total of more than 230 trial participants underwent TCR sequencing, of whom around 200 received two doses of AZD1222 and about 25 received two doses of the MenACWY control vaccine. Enrollment into the trials was organized by age into subgroups of 18-55, 56-69 and 70-plus years, and those subgroups contained approximately 160, 26 and 62 TCR-sequenced participants, respectively.

There are 14 amino acids in the CDR3, from cysteine to phenylalanine inclusive. Only the CDR3 part of the read is kept: 42 bases, read in frame from the first base. V is reduced by 1 base and J by 5 bases, leaving a spacing of 11 bases between them. From the germline V gene, CDR1 is SGHTA and CDR2 is FQGNSA. The meaning of the sample's time point label: about 28 days (+/-7) after the second vaccine dose. AZD1222 recipients given second doses at about 4 weeks or at about 12 weeks were pooled, since spike-specific TCR depth and breadth were not found to differ between the two schedules. Vaccinee samples were obtained from the UK trials COV001 and COV002, which included a single-blind randomized controlled phase 2/3 trial of AZD1222 (ChAdOx1 nCoV-19) in healthy adults. For TCRbeta chain sequencing, PBMC samples were collected from trial participants at day 0 and at day 28 after the second dose. In its sample, this clone was seen once. Its antigen has not been determined. No base quality values were provided; no much bigger clone lies one nucleotide off.

The CDR3 regions of human TCRbeta chains were analyzed by immunosequencing. The original methods were these. Repertoire TCRs were checked for matches against a reference library of SARS-CoV-2-specific TCRs that had been generated using the MIRA antigen-specificity platform. Breadth meant the fraction of unique TCRs that were SARS-CoV-2-associated, whereas depth meant the fraction of total T cells that were SARS-CoV-2-associated. Using the MIRA data, every spike-specific TCR was mapped to the spike region that the TCR reacted to and assigned to either a CD4 or a CD8 class. Log10-transformed breadth and depth values were compared by one-way ANOVA with Sidak's multiple comparisons tests. TCRdb obtained this table from immuneACCESS and retained in-frame rearrangements with V and J assigned. These tables miss some clones; where compared with another copy, unresolved V genes account for less than half of the shortfall, and the remainder is unexplained. V and J calls plus clone size are reproduced from that table; the DNA served to infer D and trimming. A total of roughly 110,000 clones appear in this sample, 70% to 90% of them only once. The ten largest clones take up 4.8% of the sample.

What the study reported, not specific to this receptor: Only six or seven AZD1222 recipients were SARS-CoV-2 seropositive at baseline, limiting conclusions about previously exposed vaccinees. After two AZD1222 doses, spike-specific TCR breadth and depth were significantly higher than at day 0 and than in MenACWY recipients. Participants were mostly white British and included more females than males, and it was suggested by the authors that clonal diversity may have been underestimated. Because no day 14 peak-response samples were available, the repertoires could be characterized only after the peak T cell response. The whole spike protein was spanned by vaccine-associated CD4 TCRs, and dominant responses were seen in regions 160-218 and 743-854. Reportedly, close to half of the unique spike-specific TCRs recognized epitopes lying outside the regions that are mutated in the B.1.351 and B.1.1.7 variants. In the small 56-69-year group, the increase in depth fell short of significance, most likely because of low power.

The receptor's source is an adult who received the AZD1222 COVID-19 vaccine. The V and J segments used are TRBV7-2 and TRBJ2-5, and perhaps TRBD2 as D gene, on 6 matching bases. Specimen: peripheral blood, collected 28 days after the second AZD1222 dose. The nucleotide sequence is given as TGTGCCAGCAGCTTAGGGTCGGGGAGGGAGACCCAGTACTTC. It encodes CASSLGSGRETQYF.